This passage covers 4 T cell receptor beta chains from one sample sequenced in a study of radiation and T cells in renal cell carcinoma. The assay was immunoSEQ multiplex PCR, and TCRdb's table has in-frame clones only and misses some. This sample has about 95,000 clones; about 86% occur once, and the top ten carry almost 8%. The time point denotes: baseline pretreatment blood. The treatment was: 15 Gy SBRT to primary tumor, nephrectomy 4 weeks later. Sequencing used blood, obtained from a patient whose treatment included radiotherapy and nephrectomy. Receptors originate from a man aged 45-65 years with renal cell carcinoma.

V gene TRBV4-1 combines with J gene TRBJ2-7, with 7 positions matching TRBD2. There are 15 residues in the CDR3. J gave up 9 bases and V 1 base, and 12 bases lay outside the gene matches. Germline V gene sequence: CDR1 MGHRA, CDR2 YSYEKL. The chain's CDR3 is CASSQGGAGAPPQYF. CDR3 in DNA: TGCGCCAGCAGCCAAGGTGGGGCGGGAGCCCCACCGCAGTACTTC.

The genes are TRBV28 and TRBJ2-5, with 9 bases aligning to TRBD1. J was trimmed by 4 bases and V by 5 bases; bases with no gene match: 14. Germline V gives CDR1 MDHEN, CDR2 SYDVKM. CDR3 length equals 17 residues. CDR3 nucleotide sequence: TGTGCCAGCAGTCACCCCCCGGGACAGGGAGACTTAGAGACCCAGTACTTC. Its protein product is CASSHPPGQGDLETQYF.

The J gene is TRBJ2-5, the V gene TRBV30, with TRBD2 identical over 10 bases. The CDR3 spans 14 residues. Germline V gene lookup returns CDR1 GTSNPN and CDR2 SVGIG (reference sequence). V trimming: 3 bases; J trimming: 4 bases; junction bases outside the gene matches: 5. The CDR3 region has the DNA TGTGCCTGGAGCCGGACTAGCGGACGAGAGACCCAGTACTTC. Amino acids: CAWSRTSGRETQYF. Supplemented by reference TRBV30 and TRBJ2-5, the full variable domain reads SQTIHQWPATLVQPVGSPLSLECTVEGTSNPNLYWYRQAAGRGLQLLFYSVGIGQISSEVPQNLSASRPQDRQFILSSKKLLLSDSGFYLCAWSRTSGRETQYFGPGTRLLVL.

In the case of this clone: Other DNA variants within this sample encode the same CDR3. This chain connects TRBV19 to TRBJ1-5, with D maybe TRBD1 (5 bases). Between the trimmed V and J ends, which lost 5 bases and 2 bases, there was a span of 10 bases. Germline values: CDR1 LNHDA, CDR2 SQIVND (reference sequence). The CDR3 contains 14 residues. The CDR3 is CASSGQGGNQPQHF. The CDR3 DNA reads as TGTGCCAGTAGTGGGCAGGGCGGCAATCAGCCCCAGCATTTT.